The entry below gives a single TCR beta chain sequence along with its context. The target antigen is unknown. This entry belongs to a study of cytomegalovirus exposure and HLA in healthy donors. General study results and limits: Most TCR sequences proved rare, with some public TCRs found in many donors. Donors were assumed by presence/absence analyses to have roughly uniform sequencing depth. In a later analysis, TCR association rates varied by HLA locus: DRB1 most, HLA-C fewest.

Primers: 60 Vbeta forward and 13 Jbeta reverse. Here immunoSEQ multiplex PCR was the method, and the copy in TCRdb shows in-frame clones only, minus some. The data show 90,000 to 100,000 clones, about a tenth seen once. V lost 8 bases and J 7 bases, leaving 18 bases between the germline ends. Germline V gene data show CDR1 as SNHLY and CDR2 as FYNNEI. This CDR3 comprises 14 residues. The source of this sequence is a man aged 50 to 60 in good health and CMV-seropositive. V usage is TRBV2 and J usage is TRBJ2-1, with D possibly matching TRBD2 (6 bases). The sequenced sample consisted of PBMCs. The CDR3 DNA follows: TGTGCCAGCGGGGACTTATGGATGCGTAATGAGCAGTTCTTC. Residues: CASGDLWMRNEQFF.